This T cell receptor beta chain was sequenced for a study of type 1 and type 2 diabetes patients. Study background: Samples came from type 1 diabetic, type 2 diabetic or nondiabetic people, recruited in China. T cells were magnetically sorted from PBMCs as CD4+ or CD8+ subsets. Study-wide results and limits: A median of one highly-expanded CD4+ clone, covering around 4% of reads, occurred in type 2 diabetes.

PCR was run on genomic DNA. Multiplex PCR with 30 forward and 13 reverse primers amplified the TCR beta CDR3. A single record per CDR3 protein comes from TCRdb applying MiXCR to the multiplex PCR reads. The repertoire holds 280,000 or so distinct CDR3 sequences, with 40% to 50% as singletons. Comments on this clonotype: Its specificity is unknown.

Germline lookup yields CDR1 LGHNA and CDR2 YSLEER. The CDR3 loop spans 14 amino acids. The trim removed 5 bases at V and 3 bases at J, leaving 6 bases unmatched. This TCR derives from a man aged 18 to 29 with type 2 diabetes. This chain joins TRBV4-3 and TRBJ1-1, with 7 bases aligning to TRBD1. The specimen sequenced was peripheral blood mononuclear cells (PBMCs). CDR3 nucleotide sequence: TGCGCCAGCAGCAAGTGGACAGGCGACACTGAAGCTTTCTTT. This codes for CASSKWTGDTEAFF.